This T cell receptor beta chain comes out of a study of shared clonotypes between healthy human individuals. General study findings and limits: On the whole, naive subsets had larger estimated richness than memory subsets had. Rarefaction gave evidence that sorted-subset sequencing remained incomplete despite large depth.

In the case of this clone: Its antigen is not known.

Every donor, a Caucasian adult, lived in Nashville, Tennessee. Trimming cost V 7 bases and J 7 bases; bases outside gene matches: 5. The CDR3 extends over 12 amino acids. CDR1 is SGHRS, CDR2 YFSETQ, per germline. TCRdb's table, derived via immunoSEQ multiplex PCR, lists solely in-frame clones and lacks some. In the table there are around 690,000 clones, 90% of which are singletons. The rearrangement uses TRBV5-1 and TRBJ2-1; 7 bases map to TRBD2. The material sequenced was memory CD8+ T cells from PBMCs. The sample's subset: CD45RO+ cells pooled with CCR7-negative TemRA cells. This clonotype was sampled from a man between 18 and 29 years old in good health. Some clones in this sample may be carry-over from other donors' samples. CDR3 amino acids: CASGPGGNEQFF. The DNA for the CDR3 is TGCGCCAGCGGCCCGGGGGGAAATGAGCAGTTCTTC.